The text below deals with one TCR beta chain. Trimming took 4 bases from V and 5 from J; bases not matched to a gene: 11. CDR1 is SGHDT, CDR2 YYEEEE, per germline. The CDR3 has 16 amino acids. Original processing methods: Reference gene primer amplification gave nucleated cell count estimates. Measured with immunoSEQ multiplex PCR; TCRdb has only the in-frame clones, and not every one. From that table come the V and J calls and clone size; the DNA was used to work out D and trimming. The sample has about 200,000 clones, 80% to 90% seen once. This sample was included in a study of blood T cell repertoires in COVID-19. Study in general: Samples taken during acute and convalescent COVID-19 were collected in the United States, Italy and Spain.

The V call is TRBV5-6, the J call TRBJ2-7; 11 nucleotides line up with TRBD2. The source material was peripheral blood. The source of this sequence is a human donor with active or convalescent COVID-19. The donor label of this sample is uncertain. The CDR3 here is CASSRMKLAGVNEQYF. CDR3 DNA sequence: TGTGCCAGCAGCCGAATGAAACTAGCGGGAGTAAACGAGCAGTACTTC.